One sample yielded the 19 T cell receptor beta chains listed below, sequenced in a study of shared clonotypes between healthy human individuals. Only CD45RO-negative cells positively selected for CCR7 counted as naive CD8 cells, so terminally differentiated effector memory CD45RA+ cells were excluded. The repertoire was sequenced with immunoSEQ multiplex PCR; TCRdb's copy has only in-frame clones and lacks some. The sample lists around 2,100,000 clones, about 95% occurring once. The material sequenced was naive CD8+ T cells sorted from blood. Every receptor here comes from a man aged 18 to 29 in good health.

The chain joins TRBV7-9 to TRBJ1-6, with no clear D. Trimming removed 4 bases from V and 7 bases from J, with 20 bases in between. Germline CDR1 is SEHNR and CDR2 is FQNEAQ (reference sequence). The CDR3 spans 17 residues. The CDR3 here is CASSSIPTGILNSPLHF. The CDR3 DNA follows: TGTGCCAGCAGCTCCATCCCCACGGGAATTCTAAATTCACCCCTCCACTTT.

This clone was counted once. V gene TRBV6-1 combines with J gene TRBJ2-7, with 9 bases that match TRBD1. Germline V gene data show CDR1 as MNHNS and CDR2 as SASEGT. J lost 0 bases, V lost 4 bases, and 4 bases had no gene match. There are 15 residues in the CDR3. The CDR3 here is CASSASDRGSYEQYF. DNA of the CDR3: TGTGCCAGCAGTGCTTCGGACAGGGGCTCCTACGAGCAGTACTTC.

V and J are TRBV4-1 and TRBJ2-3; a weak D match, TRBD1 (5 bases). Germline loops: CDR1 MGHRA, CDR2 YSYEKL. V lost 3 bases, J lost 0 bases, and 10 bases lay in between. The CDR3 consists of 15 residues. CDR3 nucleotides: TGCGCCAGCAGCCAGAGTCAGGGAAGCACAGATACGCAGTATTTT. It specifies CASSQSQGSTDTQYF.

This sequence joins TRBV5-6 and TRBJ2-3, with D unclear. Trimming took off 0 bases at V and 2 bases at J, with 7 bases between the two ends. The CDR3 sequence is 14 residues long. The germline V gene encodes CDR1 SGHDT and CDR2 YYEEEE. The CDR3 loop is CASSLDQLTDTQYF. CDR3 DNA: TGTGCCAGCAGCTTGGACCAACTCACAGATACGCAGTATTTT.

DNA of the CDR3: TGTGCCAGCAGTTTGAGGGGGCCAAGCACCTATAATTCACCCCTCCACTTT. Translated: CASSLRGPSTYNSPLHF. The V call is TRBV27, the J call TRBJ1-6; 7 bases fit TRBD1. V lost 3 bases to trimming and J lost 2 bases; unmatched junction nucleotides: 7. From germline, CDR1 is MNHEY and CDR2 SMNVEV (reference sequence). This CDR3 has 17 residues.

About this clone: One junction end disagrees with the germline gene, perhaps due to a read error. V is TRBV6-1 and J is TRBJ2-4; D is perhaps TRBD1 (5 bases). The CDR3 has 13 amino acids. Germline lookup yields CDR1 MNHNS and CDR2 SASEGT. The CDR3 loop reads CASIEPGLDIQYF. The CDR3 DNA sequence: TGTGCCAGCATTGAACCAGGGTTAGACATTCAGTACTTC.

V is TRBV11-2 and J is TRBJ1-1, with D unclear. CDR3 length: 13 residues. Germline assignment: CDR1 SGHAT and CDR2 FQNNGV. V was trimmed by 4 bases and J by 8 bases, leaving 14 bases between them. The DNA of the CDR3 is TGTGCCAGCAGCTCCGTGCTGGTCGAAGAAGCTTTCTTT. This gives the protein CASSSVLVEEAFF.

CDR3 sequence reads: CASSLLPSGRRVGQETQYF. CDR3 coding DNA: TGTGCCAGCAGCTTATTGCCTAGCGGGAGGAGGGTGGGGCAAGAGACCCAGTACTTC. The V and J genes are TRBV7-2 and TRBJ2-5; 11 nucleotides agree with TRBD2. V was pared by 2 bases and J by 2 bases, with 13 bases of the junction left unmatched. CDR3 size: 19 residues. Germline lookup yields CDR1 SGHTA and CDR2 FQGNSA.

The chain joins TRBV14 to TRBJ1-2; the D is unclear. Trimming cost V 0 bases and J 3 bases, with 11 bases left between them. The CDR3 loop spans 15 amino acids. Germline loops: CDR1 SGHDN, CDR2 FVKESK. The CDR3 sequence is CASSQDLPGDYGYTF. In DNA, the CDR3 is TGTGCCAGCAGCCAAGACTTACCAGGAGACTATGGCTACACCTTC.

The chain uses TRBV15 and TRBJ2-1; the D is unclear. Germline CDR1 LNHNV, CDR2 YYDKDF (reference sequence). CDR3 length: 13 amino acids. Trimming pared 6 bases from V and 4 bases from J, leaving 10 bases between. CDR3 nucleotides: TGTGCCACCAGTGAGTACCGTTACAATGAGCAGTTCTTC. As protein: CATSEYRYNEQFF. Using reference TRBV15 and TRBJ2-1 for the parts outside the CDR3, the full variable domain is DAMVIQNPRYQVTQFGKPVTLSCSQTLNHNVMYWYQQKSSQAPKLLFHYYDKDFNNEADTPDNFQSRRPNTSFCFLDIRSPGLGDTAMYLCATSEYRYNEQFFGPGTRLTVL.

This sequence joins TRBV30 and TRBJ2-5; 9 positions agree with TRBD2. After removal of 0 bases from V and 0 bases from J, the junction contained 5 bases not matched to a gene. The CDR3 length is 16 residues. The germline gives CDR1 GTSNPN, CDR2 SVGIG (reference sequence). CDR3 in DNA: TGTGCCTGGAGTGTCGCTAGCGGGATATACCAAGAGACCCAGTACTTC. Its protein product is CAWSVASGIYQETQYF.

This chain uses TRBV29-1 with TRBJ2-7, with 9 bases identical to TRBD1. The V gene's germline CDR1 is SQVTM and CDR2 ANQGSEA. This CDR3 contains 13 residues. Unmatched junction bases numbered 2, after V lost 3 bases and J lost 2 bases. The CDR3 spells CSVEGDRAYEQYF. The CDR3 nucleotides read TGCAGCGTTGAGGGGGACAGGGCCTACGAGCAGTACTTC.

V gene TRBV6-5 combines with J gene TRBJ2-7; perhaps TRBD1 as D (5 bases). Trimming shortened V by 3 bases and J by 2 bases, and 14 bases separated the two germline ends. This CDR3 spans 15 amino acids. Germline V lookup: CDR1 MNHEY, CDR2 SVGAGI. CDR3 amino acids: CASSYSLGQAYEQYF. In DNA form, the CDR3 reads TGTGCCAGCAGTTATAGCCTCGGACAAGCCTACGAGCAGTACTTC.

The chain's CDR3 is CASSLSSGDLYGYTF. In DNA form, the CDR3 reads TGTGCCAGCAGCTTATCATCGGGGGACCTCTATGGCTACACCTTC. The chain carries TRBV7-4 and TRBJ1-2, with TRBD1 as a possible D gene (5 bases). The CDR3 covers 15 residues. The V end lost 2 bases, the J end lost 4 bases, and 14 bases lay between the germline ends. Per germline, CDR1 SGHVT and CDR2 SQSDAQ. Together with reference TRBV7-4 and TRBJ1-2, the CDR3 gives the full variable domain: GAGVSQSPRYKVAKRGRDVALRCDSISGHVTLYWYRQTLGQGSEVLTYSQSDAQRDKSGRPSGRFSAERPERSVSTLKIQRTEQGDSAVYLCASSLSSGDLYGYTFGSGTRLTVV.

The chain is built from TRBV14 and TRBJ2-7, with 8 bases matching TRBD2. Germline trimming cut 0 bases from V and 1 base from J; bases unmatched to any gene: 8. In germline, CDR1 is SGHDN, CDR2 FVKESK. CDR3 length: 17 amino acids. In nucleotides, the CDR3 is TGTGCCAGCAGCCAAGATCGTACCGGGGGGGATTCCTACGAGCAGTACTTC. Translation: CASSQDRTGGDSYEQYF.

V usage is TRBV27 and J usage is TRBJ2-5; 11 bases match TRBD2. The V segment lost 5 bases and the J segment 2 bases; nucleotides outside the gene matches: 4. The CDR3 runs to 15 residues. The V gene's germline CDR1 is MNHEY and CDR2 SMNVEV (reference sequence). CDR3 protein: CASSPRLAGQETQYF. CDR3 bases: TGTGCCAGCAGTCCCCGACTAGCGGGGCAAGAGACCCAGTACTTC.

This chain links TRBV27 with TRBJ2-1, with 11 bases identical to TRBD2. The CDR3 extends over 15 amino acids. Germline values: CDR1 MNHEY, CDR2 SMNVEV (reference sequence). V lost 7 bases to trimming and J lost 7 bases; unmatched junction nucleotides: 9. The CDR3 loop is CASMLLAGVINEQFF. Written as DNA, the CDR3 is TGTGCCAGCATGCTACTAGCGGGAGTTATAAATGAGCAGTTCTTC.

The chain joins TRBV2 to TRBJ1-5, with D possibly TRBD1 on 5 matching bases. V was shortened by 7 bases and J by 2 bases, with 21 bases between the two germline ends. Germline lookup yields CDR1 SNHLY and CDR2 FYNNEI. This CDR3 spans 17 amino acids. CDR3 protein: CASTPDLGKGGNQPQHF. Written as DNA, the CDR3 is TGTGCCAGCACTCCGGACCTAGGCAAAGGGGGCAATCAGCCCCAGCATTTT.

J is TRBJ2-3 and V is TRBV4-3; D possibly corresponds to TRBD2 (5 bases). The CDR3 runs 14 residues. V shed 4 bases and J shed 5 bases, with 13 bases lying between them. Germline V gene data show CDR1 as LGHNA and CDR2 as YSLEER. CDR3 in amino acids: CASSLGLGEDTQYF. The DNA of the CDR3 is TGCGCCAGCAGCCTCGGACTTGGGGAAGATACGCAGTATTTT.